The rows below give T cell receptor beta chains drawn from one sample of a study of blood T cell repertoires in COVID-19. Some clones are missing from TCRdb's copy, which holds only in-frame ones; the method was immunoSEQ multiplex PCR. The sample lists around 160,000 clones, 89% occurring once. The material sequenced was peripheral blood. Every receptor here comes from a man aged 55-75 years with acute or convalescent COVID-19. Each CDR3 is given with its conserved first and last residue. Each record gives: D gene, V gene, J gene, clone size, CDR3 protein, CDR3 DNA. The D gene is left open where the match is weak. Clone sizes are given selectively: once, few, many, or a class where the clone is expanded.

-,TRBV30,TRBJ2-2,-,CAWSVNGGGELFF,TGTGCCTGGAGTGTTAATGGAGGCGGGGAGCTGTTTTTT
-,TRBV6-2/TRBV6-3,TRBJ2-1,-,CASSYWPGSNEQFF,TGTGCCAGCAGTTACTGGCCAGGGTCGAATGAGCAGTTCTTC
-,TRBV7-7,TRBJ2-7,-,CASSPAARGHYEQYF,TGTGCCAGCAGCCCGGCGGCAAGGGGACACTACGAGCAGTACTTC
-,TRBV5-4,TRBJ2-3,-,CASSFRDTSTDTQYF,TGTGCCAGCAGCTTCCGGGACACAAGCACAGATACGCAGTATTTT
-,TRBV7-9,TRBJ1-1,-,CASSLDTNTEAFF,TGTGCCAGCAGTCTTGACACCAACACTGAAGCTTTCTTT
TRBD1,TRBV3-1/TRBV3-2,TRBJ1-3,-,CASSRSTGPSGNTIYF,TGTGCCAGCAGCCGTTCGACAGGGCCATCTGGAAACACCATATATTTT
-,TRBV2,TRBJ2-7,-,CASNPGFYEQYF,TGTGCCAGCAACCCAGGGTTTTACGAGCAGTACTTC
-,TRBV19,TRBJ1-5,-,CASSIGVIRGRENQPQHF,TGTGCCAGTAGTATCGGGGTGATTCGGGGTAGGGAGAACCAGCCCCAGCATTTT
TRBD1,TRBV7-9,TRBJ1-2,-,CASSLDRGDLGGYTF,TGTGCCAGCAGCTTGGACAGGGGGGATTTGGGTGGCTACACCTTC
-,TRBV24-1,TRBJ2-2,-,CATSVGNTGELFF,TGTGCCACCAGTGTCGGGAACACCGGGGAGCTGTTTTTT
-,TRBV11-2,TRBJ1-2,-,CASSVDPGLKYGYTF,TGTGCCAGCAGCGTCGATCCGGGACTGAAATATGGCTACACCTTC
TRBD2,TRBV10-3,TRBJ2-5,-,CASWAGGPVETQYF,TGTGCTTCCTGGGCGGGGGGGCCTGTAGAGACCCAGTACTTC
TRBD2,TRBV25-1,TRBJ2-2,-,CASMRGLQNTGELFF,TGTGCCAGCATGCGGGGGTTACAGAACACCGGGGAGCTGTTTTTT
TRBD1,TRBV5-8,TRBJ1-6,-,CASSWGYRGRNSPLHF,TGTGCCAGCAGCTGGGGGTACAGGGGAAGGAATTCACCCCTCCACTTT
-,TRBV19,TRBJ1-1,-,CATEEFGSAFF,TGTGCCACGGAGGAGTTCGGCTCGGCTTTCTTT
-,TRBV6-5,TRBJ2-1,-,CASSQDAGEQFF,TGTGCCAGCAGCCAGGATGCAGGCGAGCAGTTCTTC
-,TRBV12-3/TRBV12-4,TRBJ1-1,-,CASSLQENTEAFF,TGTGCCAGCAGTTTACAGGAGAACACTGAAGCTTTCTTT
-,TRBV2,TRBJ1-1,once,CASSDWRNTEAFF,TGTGCCAGCAGTGATTGGAGGAACACTGAAGCTTTCTTT
TRBD1,TRBV11-2,TRBJ1-6,-,CASSPLGQGRRSPLHF,TGTGCCAGCAGCCCCTTGGGACAGGGAAGGAGGTCACCCCTCCACTTT
-,TRBV4-1,TRBJ1-5,-,CASSQGQVGGNQPQHF,TGCGCCAGCAGCCAAGGACAGGTAGGGGGCAATCAGCCCCAGCATTTT
-,TRBV6-5,TRBJ2-3,-,CASSSARPADTQYF,TGTGCCAGCAGTTCCGCGAGGCCGGCAGATACGCAGTATTTT
-,TRBV7-9,TRBJ2-2,-,CASSLVLNTGELFF,TGTGCCAGCAGCTTAGTCTTAAACACCGGGGAGCTGTTTTTT
-,TRBV12-3/TRBV12-4,TRBJ1-3,-,CASSVRAGNTIYF,TGTGCCAGCAGTGTGAGGGCTGGAAACACCATATATTTT
TRBD1,TRBV14,TRBJ1-2,-,CASSRWTGGWDGYTF,TGTGCCAGCAGCCGCTGGACAGGGGGCTGGGATGGCTACACCTTC
-,TRBV19,TRBJ2-2,-,CASSIGETGELFF,TGTGCCAGTAGTATTGGGGAGACCGGGGAGCTGTTTTTT
-,TRBV7-9,TRBJ1-6,-,CASSLVTSSYNSPLHF,TGTGCCAGCAGCTTAGTTACGAGCTCCTATAATTCACCCCTCCACTTT
-,TRBV7-9,TRBJ2-5,once,CASRKPGETQYF,TGTGCCAGCAGGAAACCCGGAGAGACCCAGTACTTC
TRBD1,TRBV5-1,TRBJ2-1,few,CASSSPGQGAISSYNEQFF,TGCGCCAGCAGCTCACCGGGACAGGGGGCCATAAGCTCCTACAATGAGCAGTTCTTC
TRBD2,TRBV7-2,TRBJ2-7,-,CASSFTSGSSYEQYF,TGTGCCAGCAGCTTTACTAGCGGCTCCTCCTACGAGCAGTACTTC
-,TRBV5-5,TRBJ1-2,-,CASSRPRDNYGYTF,TGTGCCAGCAGCCGCCCCCGGGATAACTATGGCTACACCTTC